These T cell receptor beta chains were read from a single sample in a study of CD8+ T cells in alopecia areata. Measured with immunoSEQ multiplex PCR; TCRdb has only the in-frame clones, and not every one. The sample includes about 180,000 clones, around half of them seen just once. The sample was CD8+ T cells sorted from blood, taken at week 24, from a patient treated with tofacitinib. The receptors were sampled from a human donor with alopecia areata. CDR3s include the opening cysteine and the closing phenylalanine or tryptophan. For some rows the clone size is stated as once, few or many, or as a class when expanded; others skip it.

>TRBJ2-7|TRBV7-6|NA
CASSPEAGTREQYF
>TRBJ1-2|TRBV9|NA
CASSVADSNYGYTF
>TRBJ2-2|TRBV9|NA
CASSVPTGENTGELFF
>TRBJ1-1|TRBV7-9|NA
CASSPGGGPTAFF
>TRBJ2-2|TRBV29-1|NA
CSVEGGTHTGELFF
>TRBJ1-2|TRBV4-1|once
CASSQEEVSYGYTF
>TRBJ1-6|TRBV30|NA
CAWAGNANSPLHF
>TRBJ1-2|TRBV13|NA
CASSLRGVGYGYTF
>TRBJ1-1|TRBV29-1|once
CSGRFMNTEAFF
>TRBJ2-1|TRBV7-3|few
CASSLSAGGYNEQFF
>TRBJ2-1|TRBV5-6|NA
CASSSRDAEQFF
>TRBJ2-1|TRBV9|NA
CASSGSGGLYNEQFF
>TRBJ2-3|TRBV5-1|NA
CASSLDGAPQDTQYF
>TRBJ1-1|TRBV15|NA
CATSDSLTEAFF
>TRBJ2-7|TRBV30|NA
CAWSVQEGQYF
>TRBJ2-2|TRBV19|few
CASSHGTGETGELFF
>TRBJ1-2|TRBV2|once
CASSDTGAHGYTF